What follows are 15 T cell receptor beta chains derived from one specimen sequenced in a study of early T cells in non-severe SARS-CoV-2 infection. TCRdb ran MiXCR on the 5' RACE reads and lists one entry per CDR3 protein. The repertoire holds about 60,000 distinct CDR3 sequences, with around 8.9% as singletons. Source material: whole blood. The receptors were sampled from an adult who was a healthcare worker with PCR-confirmed SARS-CoV-2 infection or an uninfected control (not recorded which).

The chain combines TRBV7-3 with TRBJ2-5; 7 bases agree with TRBD1. Germline trimming cut 6 bases from V and 5 bases from J; bases unmatched to any gene: 6. CDR1 is SGHTA and CDR2 is FQGTGA in the germline V gene. The CDR3 totals 13 residues. The CDR3 sequence is CASSKGGRETQYF. For the CDR3, the DNA is TGTGCCAGCAGTAAAGGGGGCCGGGAGACCCAGTACTTC.

This clonotype has ten or more counts. This chain uses TRBV5-1 with TRBJ2-7, with TRBD1 matching 12 bases. Losses at the gene ends were 4 bases for V and 3 bases for J; bases not matched to a gene: 11. Germline V gene lookup returns CDR1 SGHRS and CDR2 YFSETQ. The CDR3 contains 17 residues. Here the CDR3 DNA reads TGCGCCAGCAGCCCCGGGACAGGGGGCGGTTCAGTCTACGAGCAGTACTTC. Translation gives CASSPGTGGGSVYEQYF.

The chain combines TRBV2 with TRBJ2-5, with D uncertain. Looked up from germline, CDR1 is SNHLY and CDR2 is FYNNEI. V lost 6 bases, J lost 1 base, and 21 bases lay in between. There are 17 residues in the CDR3. DNA for the CDR3: TGTGCCAGCAGCAGTGGTACAGCAGTGTCGCTCCAAGAGACCCAGTACTTC. Protein: CASSSGTAVSLQETQYF.

V and J are TRBV6-2 or TRBV6-3 and TRBJ2-5; tentative D call: TRBD1 (6 bases). The germline CDR1 and CDR2 sequences are MNHEY and SVGEGT. Trimming cost V 8 bases and J 6 bases, with 19 bases left between them. The CDR3 extends over 14 amino acids. CDR3 bases: TGTGCCAGCGTCCCTCATGGGACAAGGAAGACCCAGTACTTC. It specifies CASVPHGTRKTQYF.

The genes are TRBV6-6 and TRBJ1-2; D not resolved. Germline V gives CDR1 MNHNY, CDR2 SVGAGI (reference sequence). The CDR3 loop spans 13 amino acids. V lost 8 bases to trimming and J lost 3 bases, with 13 bases between them. The CDR3 DNA is TGTGCCAGCGGAAGGGCGAGAGACTATGGCTACACCTTC. This codes for CASGRARDYGYTF.

The rearrangement joins TRBV12-5 to TRBJ1-1, with a possible D match to TRBD1 (5 bases). There are 14 residues in the CDR3. The V and J ends lost 7 bases and 4 bases respectively, with 16 bases between them. The germline V gene has CDR1 LGHNT and CDR2 FRNRAP. This CDR3 reads CASALRSGGTEAFF. The CDR3 nucleotides read TGTGCTAGTGCCCTTCGGTCGGGGGGCACTGAAGCTTTCTTT. Filled out from reference TRBV12-5 and TRBJ1-1, the complete variable domain reads DARVTQTPRHKVTEMGQEVTMRCQPILGHNTVFWYRQTMMQGLELLAYFRNRAPLDDSGMPKDRFSAEMPDATLATLKIQPSEPRDSAVYFCASALRSGGTEAFFGQGTRLTVV.

This clonotype was seen many times. The chain recombines TRBV7-3 with TRBJ1-1; 7 bases line up with TRBD1. V dropped 1 base and J dropped 2; count of bases not matched to a gene: 4. CDR3 length: 15 amino acids. In germline, CDR1 is SGHTA, CDR2 FQGTGA. The CDR3 bases are TGTGCCAGCAGCTTAAAGCAGGGGGGAAACACTGAAGCTTTCTTT. Translated, it gives CASSLKQGGNTEAFF.

This clonotype was detected only a few times. The CDR3 bases are TGTGCCACCAGCAGAGAACTAGGTGAGCAGTTCTTC. It encodes CATSRELGEQFF. The chain employs TRBV15 and TRBJ2-1; D is possibly TRBD2 (5 bases). Germline values: CDR1 LNHNV, CDR2 YYDKDF (reference sequence). V dropped 0 bases and J dropped 9 bases, with 6 bases sitting between them. This CDR3 comprises 12 residues.

This clonotype has ten or more counts. The rearrangement uses TRBV28 and TRBJ1-2, with D unresolved. The V end was cut by 5 bases, the J end by 4 bases, with 14 bases between. CDR3 size: 14 residues. The germline CDR1 and CDR2 sequences are MDHEN and SYDVKM. This chain's CDR3 is CASSPGASGYGYTF. In DNA, the CDR3 is TGTGCCAGCAGTCCTGGTGCTTCGGGCTATGGCTACACCTTC.

In its sample, this clonotype was seen many times. At one end, the junction sequence differs from germline, possibly due to a read error. V usage is TRBV28 and J usage is TRBJ1-1; TRBD1 might be the D (6 bases). The germline V gene has CDR1 MDHEN and CDR2 SYDVKM. This CDR3 contains 12 residues. CDR3 in DNA: TGTGCCAGCAGTTCCAGCCGGGACACGTTTCCGTTT. This translates into CASSSSRDTFPF.

This clonotype has ten or more counts. V usage is TRBV7-6 and J usage is TRBJ2-1, with 9 nucleotides matching TRBD2. CDR1 is SGHVS, CDR2 FNYEAQ, per germline. V was pared by 4 bases and J by 1 base, with 14 bases of the junction left unmatched. This CDR3 contains 19 residues. The CDR3: CASSSKRGLAGLSYNEQFF. The CDR3 nucleotides read TGTGCCAGCAGCTCGAAGAGGGGTCTAGCGGGGCTTTCCTACAATGAGCAGTTCTTC.

This clonotype was found many times. This chain uses TRBV29-1 with TRBJ1-1, with D possibly TRBD1 on 6 matching bases. The CDR3 spans 11 residues. The germline V gene has CDR1 SQVTM and CDR2 ANQGSEA. The V and J ends lost 6 bases and 6 bases respectively, with 11 bases between them. The CDR3 is CSVTDRPEAFF. DNA for the CDR3: TGCAGCGTAACCGACAGGCCTGAAGCTTTCTTT.

There are a few counts of this clonotype. This chain links TRBV20-1 with TRBJ2-5; D possibly matches TRBD1 or TRBD2 (5 bases each). The CDR3 loop spans 13 amino acids. Looked up from germline, CDR1 is DFQATT and CDR2 is SNEGSKA (reference sequence). Trimming stripped 5 bases from V and 3 bases from J, with 13 bases between. CDR3 nucleotide sequence: TGCAGTGCTCTAGGGGACGGGAAAGAGACCCAGTACTTC. Its protein is CSALGDGKETQYF.

Ten or more counts support this clonotype. The CDR3 region is CASSYGQRGTQYF. Here the CDR3 DNA reads TGTGCCAGCAGTTACGGCCAGAGAGGTACGCAGTATTTT. V is TRBV6-5 and J is TRBJ2-3; D unresolved. This CDR3 spans 13 amino acids. In germline, CDR1 is MNHEY, CDR2 SVGAGI. Trimming stripped 2 bases from V and 8 bases from J, with 11 bases between.

There are many counts of this clonotype. V and J are TRBV7-2 and TRBJ1-2; perhaps TRBD1 as D (5 bases). Germline V lookup: CDR1 SGHTA, CDR2 FQGNSA. This CDR3 is 14 amino acids long. The V end lost 1 base, the J end lost 2 bases, and 8 bases lay between the germline ends. CDR3 protein: CASSLDWGNYGYTF. The CDR3 nucleotides are TGTGCCAGCAGCTTAGATTGGGGGAACTATGGCTACACCTTC. The whole variable domain, filled in from reference TRBV7-2 and TRBJ1-2, reads GAGVSQSPSNKVTEKGKDVELRCDPISGHTALYWYRQSLGQGLEFLIYFQGNSAPDKSGLPSDRFSAERTGGSVSTLTIQRTQQEDSAVYLCASSLDWGNYGYTFGSGTRLTVV.